This T cell receptor beta chain comes out of a study of T cell changes during pregnancy in multiple sclerosis. The CDR3 length is 14 residues. V was pared by 5 bases and J by 1 base, with 12 bases between. From germline, CDR1 is SGHRS and CDR2 YFSETQ. Here immunoSEQ multiplex PCR was the method, and the copy in TCRdb shows in-frame clones only, minus some. The sample yields approximately 92,000 clones, over 85% seen once. The sequence was collected from a female donor with multiple sclerosis, enrolled in a pregnancy study. The sample here was peripheral blood, taken after pregnancy. The chain links TRBV5-1 to TRBJ1-1; perhaps TRBD1 as D (5 bases). The CDR3 sequence is CASSPNTGNTEAFF. CDR3 bases: TGCGCCAGCAGTCCCAATACAGGGAACACTGAAGCTTTCTTT.